This TCR beta chain was recovered during a study of control samples from healthy donors and cancer patients. Data came from immunoSEQ multiplex PCR; TCRdb stores just in-frame clones and leaves some out. The sample has 190,000 or so clones, just under 95% seen once. V shed 4 bases and J shed 2 bases, with 15 bases lying between them. The CDR3 length is 15 residues. Germline-derived CDR1 and CDR2 are LGHDT and YNNKEL (reference sequence). Sequenced: blood. J is TRBJ2-7 and V is TRBV3-1 (or the pseudogene TRBV3-2); maybe TRBD2 (6 bases). The origin of this receptor is a young man in good health. The CDR3 DNA sequence: TGTGCCAGCAGCCTTTTAGCGGCATCCCCCTACGAGCAGTACTTC. It translates to CASSLLAASPYEQYF.